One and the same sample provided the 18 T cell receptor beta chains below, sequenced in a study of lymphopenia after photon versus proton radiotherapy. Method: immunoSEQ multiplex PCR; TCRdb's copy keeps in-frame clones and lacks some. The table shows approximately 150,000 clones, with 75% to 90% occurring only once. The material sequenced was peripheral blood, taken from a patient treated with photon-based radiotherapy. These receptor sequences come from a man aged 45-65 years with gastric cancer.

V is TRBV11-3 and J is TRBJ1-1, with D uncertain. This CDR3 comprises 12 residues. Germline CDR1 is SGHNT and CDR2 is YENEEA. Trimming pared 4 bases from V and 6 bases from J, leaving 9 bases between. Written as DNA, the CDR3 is TGTGCCAGCAGCTCCGGGGAGTCTGAAGCTTTCTTT. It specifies CASSSGESEAFF. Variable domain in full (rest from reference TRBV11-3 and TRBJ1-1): EAGVVQSPRYKIIEKKQPVAFWCNPISGHNTLYWYLQNLGQGPELLIRYENEEAVDDSQLPKDRFSAERLKGVDSTLKIQPAELGDSAVYLCASSSGESEAFFGQGTRLTVV.

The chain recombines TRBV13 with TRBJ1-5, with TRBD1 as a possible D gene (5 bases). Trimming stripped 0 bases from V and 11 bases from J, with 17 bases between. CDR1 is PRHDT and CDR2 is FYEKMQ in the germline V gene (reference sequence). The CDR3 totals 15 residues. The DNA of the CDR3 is TGTGCCAGCAGCTTAGGAAGGGGCGGCTCTAATTCCCAGCATTTT. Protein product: CASSLGRGGSNSQHF. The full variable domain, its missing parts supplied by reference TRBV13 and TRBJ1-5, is AAGVIQSPRHLIKEKRETATLKCYPIPRHDTVYWYQQGPGQDPQFLISFYEKMQSDKGSIPDRFSAQQFSDYHSELNMSSLELGDSALYFCASSLGRGGSNSQHFGDGTRLSIL.

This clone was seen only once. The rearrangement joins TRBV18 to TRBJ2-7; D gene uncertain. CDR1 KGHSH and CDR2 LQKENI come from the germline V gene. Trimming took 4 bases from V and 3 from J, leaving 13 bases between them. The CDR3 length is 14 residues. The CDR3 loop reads CASSLDQSYYEQYF. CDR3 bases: TGTGCCAGCTCACTAGACCAATCATACTACGAGCAGTACTTC.

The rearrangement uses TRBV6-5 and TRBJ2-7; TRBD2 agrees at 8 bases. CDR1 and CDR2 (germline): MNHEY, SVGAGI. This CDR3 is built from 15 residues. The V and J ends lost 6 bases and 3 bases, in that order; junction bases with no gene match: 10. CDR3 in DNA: TGTGCCAGCAGCCGCGCCCTAGCGGGTTACTACGAGCAGTACTTC. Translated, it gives CASSRALAGYYEQYF.

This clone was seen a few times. The CDR3 DNA follows: TGTGCCAGCAGTTTTAATACTCGAAGGGGCAATCAGCCCCAGCATTTT. This translates into CASSFNTRRGNQPQHF. The rearrangement uses TRBV6-5 and TRBJ1-5; D is uncertain. Germline CDR1 and CDR2: MNHEY and SVGAGI. The CDR3 sequence is 16 residues long. V lost 4 bases and J lost 2, with 15 bases in between.

As DNA, the CDR3 is TGTGCCAGCAGTTTACTACGGAACGGGGGCAATGAGCAGTTCTTC. This gives the protein CASSLLRNGGNEQFF. The rearrangement joins TRBV27 to TRBJ2-1; tentative D call: TRBD2 (6 bases). Germline V gene sequence: CDR1 MNHEY, CDR2 SMNVEV (reference sequence). The ends were cut back, 2 bases at V and 6 bases at J, with 14 bases in the middle. The CDR3 runs 15 residues.

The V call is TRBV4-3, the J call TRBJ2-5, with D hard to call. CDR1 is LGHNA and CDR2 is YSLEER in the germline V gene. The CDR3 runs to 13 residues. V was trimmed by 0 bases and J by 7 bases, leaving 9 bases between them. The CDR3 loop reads CASSQETSGTQYF. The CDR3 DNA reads TGCGCCAGCAGCCAAGAAACTTCGGGGACCCAGTACTTC.

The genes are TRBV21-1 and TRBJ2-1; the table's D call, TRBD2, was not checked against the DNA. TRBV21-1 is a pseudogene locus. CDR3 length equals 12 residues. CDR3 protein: CASSTPSGQQFF. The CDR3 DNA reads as TGTGCCAGCAGCACACCTAGCGGCCAGCAGTTCTTC.

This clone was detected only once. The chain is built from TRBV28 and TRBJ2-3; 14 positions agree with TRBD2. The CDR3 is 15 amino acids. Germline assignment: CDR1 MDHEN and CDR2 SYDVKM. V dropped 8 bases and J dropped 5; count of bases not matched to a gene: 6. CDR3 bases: TGTGCCAGCCGTGGGACTAGCGGGAGTTTAGATACGCAGTATTTT. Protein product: CASRGTSGSLDTQYF.

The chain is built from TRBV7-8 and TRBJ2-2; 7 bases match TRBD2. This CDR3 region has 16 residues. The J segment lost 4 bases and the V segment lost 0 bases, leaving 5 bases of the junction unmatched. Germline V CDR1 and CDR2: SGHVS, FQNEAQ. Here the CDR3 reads CASSLAAGAGTGELFF. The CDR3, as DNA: TGTGCCAGCAGCTTAGCGGCGGGAGCTGGCACCGGGGAGCTGTTTTTT. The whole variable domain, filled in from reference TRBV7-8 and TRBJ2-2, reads GAGVSQSPRYKVAKRGQDVALRCDPISGHVSLFWYQQALGQGPEFLTYFQNEAQLDKSGLPSDRFFAERPEGSVSTLKIQRTQQEDSAVYLCASSLAAGAGTGELFFGEGSRLTVL.

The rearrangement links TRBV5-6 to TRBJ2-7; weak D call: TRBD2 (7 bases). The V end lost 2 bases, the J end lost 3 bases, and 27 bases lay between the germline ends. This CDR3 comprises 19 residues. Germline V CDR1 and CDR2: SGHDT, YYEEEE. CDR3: CASSFRGSGGQGDIYEQYF. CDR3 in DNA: TGTGCCAGCAGCTTCCGCGGGAGTGGGGGACAAGGGGACATCTACGAGCAGTACTTC.

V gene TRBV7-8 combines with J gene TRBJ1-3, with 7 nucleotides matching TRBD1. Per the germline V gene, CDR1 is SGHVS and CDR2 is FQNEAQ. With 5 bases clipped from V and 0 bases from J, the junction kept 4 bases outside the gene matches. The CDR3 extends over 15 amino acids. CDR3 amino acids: CASSPGQNSGNTIYF. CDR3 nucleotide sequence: TGTGCCAGCAGCCCGGGACAGAACTCTGGAAACACCATATATTTT.

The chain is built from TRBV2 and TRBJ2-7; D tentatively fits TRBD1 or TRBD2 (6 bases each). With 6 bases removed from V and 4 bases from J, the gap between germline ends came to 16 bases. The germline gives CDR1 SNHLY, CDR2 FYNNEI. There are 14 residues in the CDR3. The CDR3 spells CASRPRGVGYEQYF. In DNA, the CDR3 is TGTGCCAGCAGACCAAGGGGGGTAGGATACGAGCAGTACTTC.

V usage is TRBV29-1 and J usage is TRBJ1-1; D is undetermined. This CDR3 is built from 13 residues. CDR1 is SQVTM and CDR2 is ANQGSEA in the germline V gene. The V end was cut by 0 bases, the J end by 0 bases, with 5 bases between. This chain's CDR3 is CSVEDILNTEAFF. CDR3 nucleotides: TGCAGCGTTGAAGACATTTTGAACACTGAAGCTTTCTTT.

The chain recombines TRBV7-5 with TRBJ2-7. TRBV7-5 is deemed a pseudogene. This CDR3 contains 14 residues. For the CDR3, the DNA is TGTGCCAGAAGCTTAGGTAGGCTCATTAACGAGCAGTACTTC. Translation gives CARSLGRLINEQYF.

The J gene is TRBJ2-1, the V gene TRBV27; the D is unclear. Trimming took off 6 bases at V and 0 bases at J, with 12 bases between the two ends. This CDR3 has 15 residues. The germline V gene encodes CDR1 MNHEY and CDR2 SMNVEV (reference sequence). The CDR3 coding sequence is TGTGCCAGCAGCCTTCAAGGCTACTCCTACAATGAGCAGTTCTTC. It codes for CASSLQGYSYNEQFF.

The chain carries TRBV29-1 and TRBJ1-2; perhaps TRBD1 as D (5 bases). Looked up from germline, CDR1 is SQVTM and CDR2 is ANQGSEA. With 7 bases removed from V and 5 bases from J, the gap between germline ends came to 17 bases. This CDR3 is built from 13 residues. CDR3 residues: CSAGGARGYGYTF. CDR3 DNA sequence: TGCAGCGCGGGAGGGGCCCGGGGGTATGGCTACACCTTC.

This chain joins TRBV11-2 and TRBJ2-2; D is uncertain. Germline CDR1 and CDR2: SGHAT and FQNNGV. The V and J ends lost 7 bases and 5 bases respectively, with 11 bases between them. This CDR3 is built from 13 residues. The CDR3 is CASTPFGTGELFF. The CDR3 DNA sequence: TGTGCCAGCACCCCGTTTGGGACCGGGGAGCTGTTTTTT.